Detailed here is one T cell receptor (beta chain). As yet, its antigen is unknown. The sample originates from a study of siplizumab effects on memory and regulatory T cells. Findings of the study overall: Memory T cells appeared less diverse than naive cells, which seemed to contribute substantially to alloresponse. The alloreactive clones that mapped to unstimulated subsets made up only a minor fraction.

V was shortened by 2 bases and J by 5 bases, with 9 bases between the two germline ends. Germline values: CDR1 MGHRA, CDR2 YSYEKL. The CDR3 totals 13 residues. Unstimulated naive, memory, effector memory and TEMRA subsets from a few donor pairs underwent sequencing. Around 9.8 x 10^4 TCR templates were measured in each sample. Sequencing was performed with immunoSEQ multiplex PCR; in TCRdb, only in-frame clones are kept and a portion is missing. The sample has roughly 50,000 clones; roughly 97% are singletons. The chain joins TRBV4-1 to TRBJ1-1; D uncertain. What was sequenced was naive CD4+ T cells sorted from blood. This receptor was identified in a human donor in good health. CDR3 protein: CASSQFQKTEAFF. CDR3 sequence (DNA): TGCGCCAGCAGCCAATTTCAGAAGACTGAAGCTTTCTTT.